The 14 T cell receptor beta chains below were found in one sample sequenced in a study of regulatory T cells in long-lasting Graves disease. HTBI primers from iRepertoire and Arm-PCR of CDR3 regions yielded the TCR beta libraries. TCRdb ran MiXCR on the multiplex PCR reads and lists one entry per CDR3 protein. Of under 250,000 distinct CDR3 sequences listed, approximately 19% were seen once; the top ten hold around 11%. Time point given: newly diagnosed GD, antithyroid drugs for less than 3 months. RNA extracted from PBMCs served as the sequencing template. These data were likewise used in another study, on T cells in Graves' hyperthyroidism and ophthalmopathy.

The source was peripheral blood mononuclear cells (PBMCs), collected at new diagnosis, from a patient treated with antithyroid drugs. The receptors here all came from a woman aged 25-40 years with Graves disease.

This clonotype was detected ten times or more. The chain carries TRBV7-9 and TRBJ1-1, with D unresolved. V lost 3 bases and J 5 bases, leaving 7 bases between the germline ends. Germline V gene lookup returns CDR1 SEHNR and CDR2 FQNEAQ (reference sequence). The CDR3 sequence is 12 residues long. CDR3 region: CASSFDKTEAFF. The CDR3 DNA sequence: TGTGCCAGCAGCTTCGACAAGACTGAAGCTTTCTTT.

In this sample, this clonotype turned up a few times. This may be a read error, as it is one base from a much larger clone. CDR3 loop: CATSRAGGQGNSPLHF. DNA for the CDR3: TGTGCCACCAGCAGAGCCGGGGGACAGGGCAATTCACCCCTCCACTTT. J is TRBJ1-6 and V is TRBV15, with 9 bases lining up with TRBD1. With 1 base clipped from V and 7 bases from J, the junction kept 5 bases outside the gene matches. The CDR3 consists of 16 residues. Germline V gene data show CDR1 as LNHNV and CDR2 as YYDKDF (reference sequence).

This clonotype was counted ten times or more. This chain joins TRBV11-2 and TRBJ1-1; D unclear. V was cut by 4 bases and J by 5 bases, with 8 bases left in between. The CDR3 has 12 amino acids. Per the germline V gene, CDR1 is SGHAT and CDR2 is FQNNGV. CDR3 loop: CASSYWRTEAFF. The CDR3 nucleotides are TGTGCCAGCAGCTACTGGAGAACTGAAGCTTTCTTT.

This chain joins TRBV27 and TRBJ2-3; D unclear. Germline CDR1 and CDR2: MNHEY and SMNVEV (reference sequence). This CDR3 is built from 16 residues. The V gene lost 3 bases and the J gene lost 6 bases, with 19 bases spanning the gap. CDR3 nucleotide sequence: TGTGCCAGCAGTTTTCAGCCGCCGACTCCGGCCGATACGCAGTATTTT. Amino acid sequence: CASSFQPPTPADTQYF.

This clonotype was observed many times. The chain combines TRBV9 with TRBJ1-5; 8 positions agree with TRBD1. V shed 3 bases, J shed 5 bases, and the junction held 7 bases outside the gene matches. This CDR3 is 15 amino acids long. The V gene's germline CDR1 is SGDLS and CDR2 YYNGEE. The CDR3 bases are TGTGCCAGCAGCGCCTCACCAGGGGGCCATCAGCCCCAGCATTTT. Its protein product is CASSASPGGHQPQHF.

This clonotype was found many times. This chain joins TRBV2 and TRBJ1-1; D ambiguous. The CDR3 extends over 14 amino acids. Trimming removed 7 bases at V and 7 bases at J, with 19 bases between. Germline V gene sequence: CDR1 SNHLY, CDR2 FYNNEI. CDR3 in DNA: TGTGCCAGCAACCGGGGAGGGTCGACCATTGAAGCTTTCTTT. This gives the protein CASNRGGSTIEAFF.

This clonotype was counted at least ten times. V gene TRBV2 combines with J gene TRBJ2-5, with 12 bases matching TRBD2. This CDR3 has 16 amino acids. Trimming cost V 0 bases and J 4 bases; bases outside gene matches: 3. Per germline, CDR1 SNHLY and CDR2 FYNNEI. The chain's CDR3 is CASSEATLAGGETQYF. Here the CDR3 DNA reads TGTGCCAGCAGTGAAGCCACACTAGCGGGAGGAGAGACCCAGTACTTC.

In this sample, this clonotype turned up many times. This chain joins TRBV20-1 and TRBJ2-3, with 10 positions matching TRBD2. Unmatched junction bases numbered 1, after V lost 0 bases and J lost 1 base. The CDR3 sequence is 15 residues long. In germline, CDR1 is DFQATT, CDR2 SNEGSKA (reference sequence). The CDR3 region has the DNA TGCAGTGCTAGAGATGGGACTAGCGGCACAGATACGCAGTATTTT. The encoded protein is CSARDGTSGTDTQYF.

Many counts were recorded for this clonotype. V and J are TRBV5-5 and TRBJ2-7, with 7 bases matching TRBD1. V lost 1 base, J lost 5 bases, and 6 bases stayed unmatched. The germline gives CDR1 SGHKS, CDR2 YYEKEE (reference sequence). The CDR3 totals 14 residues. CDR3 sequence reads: CASSLNDRAHEQYF. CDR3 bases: TGTGCCAGCAGCTTGAATGACAGGGCCCACGAGCAGTACTTC.

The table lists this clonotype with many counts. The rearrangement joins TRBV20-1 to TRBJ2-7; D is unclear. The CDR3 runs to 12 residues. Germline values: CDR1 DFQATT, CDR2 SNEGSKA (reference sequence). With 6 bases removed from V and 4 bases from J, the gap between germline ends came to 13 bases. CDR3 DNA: TGCAGTGCCCCTCAATCTGGATACGAGCAGTACTTC. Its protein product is CSAPQSGYEQYF.

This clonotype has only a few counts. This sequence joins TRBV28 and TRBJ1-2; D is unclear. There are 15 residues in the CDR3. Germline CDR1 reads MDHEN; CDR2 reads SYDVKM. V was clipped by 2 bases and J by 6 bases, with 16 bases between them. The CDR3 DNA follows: TGTGCCAGCAGTTTAAACACCCCGACATCGGATGGCTACACCTTC. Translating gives CASSLNTPTSDGYTF.

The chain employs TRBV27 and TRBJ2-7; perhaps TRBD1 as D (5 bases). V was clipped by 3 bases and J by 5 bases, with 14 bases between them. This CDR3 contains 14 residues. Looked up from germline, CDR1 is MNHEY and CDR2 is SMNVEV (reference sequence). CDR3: CASSFAGWSHEQYF. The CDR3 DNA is TGTGCCAGCAGTTTTGCAGGGTGGTCCCACGAGCAGTACTTC.

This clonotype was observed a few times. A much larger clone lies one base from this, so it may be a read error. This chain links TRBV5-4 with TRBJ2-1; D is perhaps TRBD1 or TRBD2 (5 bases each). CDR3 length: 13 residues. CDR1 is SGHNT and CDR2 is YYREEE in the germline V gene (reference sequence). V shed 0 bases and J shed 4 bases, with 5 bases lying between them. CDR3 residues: CASSLGGYNEQFF. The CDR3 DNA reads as TGTGCCAGCAGCTTGGGGGGGTACAATGAGCAGTTCTTC.

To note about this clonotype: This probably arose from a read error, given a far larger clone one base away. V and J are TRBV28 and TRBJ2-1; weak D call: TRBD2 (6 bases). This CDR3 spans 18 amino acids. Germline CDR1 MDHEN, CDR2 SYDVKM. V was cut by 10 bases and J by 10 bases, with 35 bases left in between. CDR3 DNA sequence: TGTGCCACCGGATCGGGTTTAGCGGTAATGATAGGGACCTACGAGCAGTTCTTC. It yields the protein CATGSGLAVMIGTYEQFF. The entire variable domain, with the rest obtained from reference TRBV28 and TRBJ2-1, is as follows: DVKVTQSSRYLVKRTGEKVFLECVQDMDHENMFWYRQDPGLGLRLIYFSYDVKMKEKGDIPEGYSVSREKKERFSLILESASTNQTSMYLCATGSGLAVMIGTYEQFFGPGTRLTVL.